This T cell receptor (beta chain) came from a study of cytomegalovirus exposure and HLA in healthy donors (dated by TCRdb to about 2017). For the study in its entirety: According to a later analysis, one platform produced both the 100 to 150 validation repertoires and the 730 or so repertoires of the first cohort. In addition to the first cohort of 666 subjects, a separate validation cohort of some 120 different subjects was used. The study was designed to test whether signatures of past pathogen exposure could be identified by cataloging public T cell receptors. To predict cytomegalovirus infection status, the study combined high-throughput TCR immunosequencing, statistical association of individual TCRs with disease status, and machine learning.

Donors formed part of the validation cohort, which comprised 120 subjects and was distinct from the first cohort of 550 to 850 subjects. The CDR3 sequence holds 15 residues, the cysteine and phenylalanine included. Only the CDR3 region is kept as DNA, spanning 45 bases read in frame from base 1. V and J are trimmed by 5 bases and 2 bases, and the gene matches miss 6 bases of the junction. The germline V gene encodes CDR1 SEHNR and CDR2 FQNEAQ (reference sequence). What the study reported, not specific to this receptor: In the study, roughly 160 TCR beta chains were listed as associated with cytomegalovirus. A few of the identified cytomegalovirus-associated TCR beta chains were confirmed in vitro to be specific for cytomegalovirus antigens. A later analysis lacked HLA typing for the validation cohort, so it scored co-occurrence in that cohort across all 110 or so repertoires. The classifier was reported to diagnose cytomegalovirus status with high specificity and sensitivity in both the original and validation cohorts. Most TCR sequences were seen in very few donors, while some public TCRs were found in many individuals. The authors suggested that the approach could potentially be extended to other disease states and immunological phenotypes. Subsequent analysis determined that TCRs grouped into clusters in the first cohort also showed a tendency toward co-occurrence across the 120 or so validation repertoires, and approximately 93% of cluster scores exceeded 0.

In regard to this clone: The antigen this receptor binds is unknown. The record has no base qualities; no much larger clone is one base away.

To prepare the library, the immunoSEQ multiplex PCR assay was applied. The authors' analysis ran thus. A statistical classification framework was developed to diagnose cytomegalovirus status using the catalog of TCR beta chain sequences. Entries here come from immuneACCESS through TCRdb and include only in-frame sequences with V and J called. Some clones fail to appear in such tables; in the studies checked, an unresolved V gene covers under half of the shortfall, and the cause of the remainder is unknown. V and J calls and clone size come straight from that table; D and trimming were deduced from the DNA. The sample table contains roughly 180,000 clones; only one count was recorded for about 89% of them. The top ten clones comprise roughly 7% of the sample.

The sequence is built from TRBV7-9 and TRBJ2-7, and 10 junction bases match TRBD1. This clonotype originated in a man in his thirties or forties in good health and CMV-seropositive. Source material: PBMCs. For the CDR3, the sequence is CASSPRDRGAYEQYF. The DNA sequence reads TGTGCCAGCAGCCCCCGGGACAGGGGCGCCTACGAGCAGTACTTC.